This T cell receptor beta chain is drawn from a study of T cell repertoires in cytomegalovirus infection. As for the study in general: Both CMV infection and a matching HLA type were indicated by public TCR beta signatures.

This clonotype was detected only a few times. The antigen remains unidentified. MiXCR, run by TCRdb on the reads, gives a single entry per CDR3 protein. This repertoire shows about half a million distinct CDR3 sequences, 25% to 35% found once; its top ten account for roughly 16%. The length of the CDR3 is 18 residues. Deletions cut 5 bases from V and 3 bases from J, with 25 bases between. Germline V gives CDR1 SEHNR, CDR2 FQNEAQ (reference sequence). Findings and limits, study-wide: The response measured ex vivo was dominated by TCR beta clonotypes (HLA-C-restricted and CMV-specific).

This rearrangement joins TRBV7-9 to TRBJ1-2, with a weak D call TRBD1 (5 bases). This receptor was identified in a human donor in good health (CMV status not recorded). Some clones in this sample may be carry-over from other donors' samples. The specimen was cultured PBMCs, collected from culture after CMV antigen stimulation. The CDR3 sequence: CASSPGWTTLDRHYGYTF. CDR3 DNA: TGTGCCAGCAGCCCGGGGTGGACCACTCTCGACAGACACTATGGCTACACCTTC.